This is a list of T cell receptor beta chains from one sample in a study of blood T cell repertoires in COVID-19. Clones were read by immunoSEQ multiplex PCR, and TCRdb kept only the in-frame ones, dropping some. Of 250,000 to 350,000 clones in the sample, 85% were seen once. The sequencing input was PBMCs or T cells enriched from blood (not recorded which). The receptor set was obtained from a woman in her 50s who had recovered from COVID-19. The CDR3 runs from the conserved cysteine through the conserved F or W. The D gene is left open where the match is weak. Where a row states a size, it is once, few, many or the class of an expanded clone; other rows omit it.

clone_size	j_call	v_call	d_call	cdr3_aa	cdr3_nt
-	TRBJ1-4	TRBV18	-	CASSEGVNEKLFF	TGTGCCAGCTCCGAAGGGGTCAATGAAAAACTGTTTTTT
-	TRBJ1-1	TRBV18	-	CASSLRQNTEAFF	TGTGCCAGCTCACTTCGACAGAACACTGAAGCTTTCTTT
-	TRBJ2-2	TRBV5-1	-	CASSLPGDTANTGELFF	TGCGCCAGCAGCCTACCCGGTGATACAGCGAACACCGGGGAGCTGTTTTTT
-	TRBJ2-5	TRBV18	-	CASSPIRVLQETQYF	TGTGCCAGCTCACCGATCCGGGTCCTCCAAGAGACCCAGTACTTC
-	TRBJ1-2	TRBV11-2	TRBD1	CASSPRGWRNYGYTF	TGTGCCAGCAGCCCCAGGGGGTGGAGGAACTATGGCTACACCTTC
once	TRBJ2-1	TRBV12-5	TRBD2	CASGLVLGGRFNEQFF	TGTGCTAGTGGTTTGGTACTCGGCGGGAGATTTAATGAGCAGTTCTTC
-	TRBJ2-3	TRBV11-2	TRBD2	CASSLVVSGRGNVRNTQYF	TGTGCCAGCAGCTTAGTTGTTAGCGGGAGGGGGAATGTTAGGAATACGCAGTATTTT
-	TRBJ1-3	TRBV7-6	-	CASSLAPTLNSGNTIYF	TGTGCCAGCAGCTTAGCGCCGACACTTAACTCTGGAAACACCATATATTTT
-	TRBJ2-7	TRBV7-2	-	CASSTDRQAYEQYF	TGTGCCAGCAGCACAGACAGGCAAGCCTACGAGCAGTACTTC
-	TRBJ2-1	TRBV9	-	CASAGSSYNEQFF	TGTGCCAGCGCGGGGAGCTCCTACAATGAGCAGTTCTTC
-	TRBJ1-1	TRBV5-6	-	CASSLQGNTEAFF	TGTGCCAGCAGCTTGCAGGGGAACACTGAAGCTTTCTTT
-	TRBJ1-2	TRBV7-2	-	CASSLEMEIGGYTF	TGTGCCAGCAGCTTAGAGATGGAGATCGGTGGCTACACCTTC
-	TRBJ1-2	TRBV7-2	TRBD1	CASSLDRVGYTF	TGTGCCAGCAGCCTCGACAGGGTTGGCTACACCTTC
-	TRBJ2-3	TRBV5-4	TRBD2	CASSWGSGRADTQYF	TGTGCCAGCAGCTGGGGTTCGGGGAGGGCAGATACGCAGTATTTT
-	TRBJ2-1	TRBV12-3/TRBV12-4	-	CASRRGLNNEQFF	TGTGCCAGCAGGCGAGGATTGAACAATGAGCAGTTCTTC
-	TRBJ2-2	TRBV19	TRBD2	CASSNRRREGPHGELFF	TGTGCCAGTAGCAATCGGAGGAGGGAGGGCCCTCACGGGGAGCTGTTTTTT
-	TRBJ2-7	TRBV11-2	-	CASSPYDEQYF	TGTGCCAGCAGCCCCTACGACGAGCAGTACTTC
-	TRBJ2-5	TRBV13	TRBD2	CASSSGLAGLQETQYF	TGTGCCAGCAGCTCTGGACTAGCGGGCCTCCAAGAGACCCAGTACTTC
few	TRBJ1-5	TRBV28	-	CASYHGGPQHF	TGTGCCAGCTACCACGGGGGGCCCCAGCATTTT
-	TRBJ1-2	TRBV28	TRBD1	CASPGTGGFYGYTF	TGTGCCAGCCCCGGGACAGGGGGCTTCTATGGCTACACCTTC
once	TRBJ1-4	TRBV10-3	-	CAISRTENEKLFF	TGTGCCATCAGCAGGACAGAGAATGAAAAACTGTTTTTT
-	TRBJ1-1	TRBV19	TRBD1	CASSIDRATEAFF	TGTGCCAGTAGTATCGACAGGGCCACTGAAGCTTTCTTT
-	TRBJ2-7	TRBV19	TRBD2	CASSRLAGAYEQYF	TGTGCCAGTAGTAGGCTAGCGGGAGCCTACGAGCAGTACTTC
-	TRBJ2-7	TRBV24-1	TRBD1	CATSAGGTGKYEQYF	TGTGCCACCAGTGCCGGTGGGACAGGGAAATACGAGCAGTACTTC
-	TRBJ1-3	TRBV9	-	CASSDPSGIGNTIYF	TGTGCCAGCAGCGATCCCTCAGGTATCGGAAACACCATATATTTT
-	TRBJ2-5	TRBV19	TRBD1	CASSPSQGRGETQYF	TGTGCCAGTAGTCCCTCACAGGGGAGAGGAGAGACCCAGTACTTC
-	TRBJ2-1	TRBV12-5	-	CASGFNDPLNEQFF	TGTGCTAGTGGTTTTAACGATCCCCTAAATGAGCAGTTCTTC
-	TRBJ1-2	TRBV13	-	CASSLVVLGPPGLGYTF	TGTGCCAGCAGCTTAGTCGTTCTAGGCCCGCCTGGCCTTGGCTACACCTTC
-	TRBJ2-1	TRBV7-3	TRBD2	CASSYSGTSGAHEQFF	TGTGCCAGCAGCTACTCCGGGACTAGCGGGGCCCATGAGCAGTTCTTC
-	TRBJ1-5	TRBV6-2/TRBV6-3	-	CASSYSRGQPQHF	TGTGCCAGCAGTTACTCAAGGGGCCAGCCCCAGCATTTT
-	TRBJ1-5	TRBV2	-	CASSEEGRYQPQHF	TGTGCCAGCAGTGAAGAAGGGAGGTATCAGCCCCAGCATTTT
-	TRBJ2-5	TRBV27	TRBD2	CASFLNGGGAAETQYF	TGTGCCAGCTTTTTAAACGGCGGGGGGGCCGCGGAGACCCAGTACTTC
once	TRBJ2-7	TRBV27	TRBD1	CASSARDRGRYEQYF	TGTGCCAGCAGTGCCCGGGACAGGGGACGGTACGAGCAGTACTTC
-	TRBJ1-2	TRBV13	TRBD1	CASSARTGSYGYTF	TGTGCCAGCAGCGCCCGGACAGGGTCGTATGGCTACACCTTC
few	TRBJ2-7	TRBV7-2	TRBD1	CASSPPGTVYEQYF	TGTGCCAGCAGCCCGCCCGGGACAGTCTACGAGCAGTACTTC
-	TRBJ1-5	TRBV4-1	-	CASSPQSRDNSNQPQHF	TGCGCCAGCAGCCCCCAATCCCGGGACAATAGCAATCAGCCCCAGCATTTT
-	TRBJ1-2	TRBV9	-	CASSTNSYSNYGYTF	TGTGCCAGCAGCACAAACAGCTACTCTAACTATGGCTACACCTTC
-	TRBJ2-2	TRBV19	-	CASTSSRTGELFF	TGTGCCAGTACCTCCTCACGGACCGGGGAGCTGTTTTTT
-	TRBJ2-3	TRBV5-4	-	CASSFGGLGTDTQYF	TGTGCCAGCAGCTTCGGGGGGCTGGGTACAGATACGCAGTATTTT
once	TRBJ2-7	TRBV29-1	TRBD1	CSVIWDRGRGEQYF	TGCAGCGTCATCTGGGACAGGGGGAGAGGGGAGCAGTACTTC
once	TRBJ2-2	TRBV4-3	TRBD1	CASSPRTGNTGELFF	TGCGCCAGCAGCCCCAGGACAGGGAACACCGGGGAGCTGTTTTTT
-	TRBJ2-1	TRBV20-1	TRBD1	CSARTGIEQFF	TGCAGTGCTAGGACAGGGATTGAGCAGTTCTTC
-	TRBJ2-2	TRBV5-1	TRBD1	CASSLQGAGELFF	TGCGCCAGCAGCTTACAGGGGGCCGGGGAGCTGTTTTTT
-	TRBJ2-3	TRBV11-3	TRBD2	CASSLGGEDTQYF	TGTGCCAGCAGCTTGGGGGGGGAAGATACGCAGTATTTT
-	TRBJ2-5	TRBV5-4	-	CASADSLGRGTQYF	TGTGCCAGCGCCGATTCACTTGGAAGGGGGACCCAGTACTTC
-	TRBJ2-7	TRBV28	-	CASTSGRGTRLGGVQYF	TGTGCCAGCACCTCGGGGAGGGGGACACGGCTAGGGGGTGTGCAGTACTTC
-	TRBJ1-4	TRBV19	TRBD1	CASRPGQDEKLFF	TGTGCCAGTAGACCCGGACAGGATGAAAAACTGTTTTTT
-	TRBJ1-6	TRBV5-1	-	CASSPDRSSYNSPLHF	TGCGCCAGCAGCCCCGACAGGAGCTCCTATAATTCACCCCTCCACTTT
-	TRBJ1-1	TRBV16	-	CASSQQGMNTEAFF	TGTGCCAGCAGCCAGCAGGGGATGAACACTGAAGCTTTCTTT
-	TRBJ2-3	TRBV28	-	CASSLDSLTDTQYF	TGTGCCAGCAGTTTAGACTCTCTCACAGATACGCAGTATTTT
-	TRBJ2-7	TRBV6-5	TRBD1	CASRLGTGNNEQYF	TGTGCCAGCAGGCTAGGGACAGGGAACAACGAGCAGTACTTC
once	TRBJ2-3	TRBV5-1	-	CASTRQAGSTDTQYF	TGCGCCAGCACCCGACAGGCTGGGTCCACAGATACGCAGTATTTT
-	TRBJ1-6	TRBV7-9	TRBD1	CASSLFRGKNSPLHF	TGTGCCAGCAGCTTATTCAGGGGGAAGAATTCACCCCTCCACTTT
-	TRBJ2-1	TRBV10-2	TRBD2	CAIGTSGYNEQFF	TGCGCCATCGGGACTAGCGGATACAATGAGCAGTTCTTC
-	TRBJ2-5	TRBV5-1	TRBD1	CASSQGQGVQVTQYF	TGCGCCAGCAGCCAAGGACAGGGCGTTCAGGTGACCCAGTACTTC
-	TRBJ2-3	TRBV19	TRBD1	CASTKPGGLSTDTQYF	TGTGCCAGTACCAAACCAGGGGGTTTGAGCACAGATACGCAGTATTTT
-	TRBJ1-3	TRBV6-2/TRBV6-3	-	CASSYSGAGNTIYF	TGTGCCAGCAGTTACTCGGGGGCAGGAAACACCATATATTTT
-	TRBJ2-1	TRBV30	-	CAWNEAASYNEQFF	TGTGCCTGGAACGAGGCTGCATCCTACAATGAGCAGTTCTTC
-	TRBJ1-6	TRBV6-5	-	CASSYEGGRTQSPLHF	TGTGCCAGCAGTTACGAGGGGGGGAGGACACAATCACCCCTCCACTTT
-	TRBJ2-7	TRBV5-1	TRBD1	CASSPWDRRNYEQYF	TGCGCCAGCAGCCCGTGGGACAGGCGAAACTACGAGCAGTACTTC